This T cell receptor (beta chain) emerged from a study of siplizumab effects on memory and regulatory T cells. Study findings and constraints: Naive versus memory phenotype went unassigned for roughly 75-95% of proliferating CD4+ or CD8+ clones. Alloreactive sequences whose origin lay in unstimulated CD4+ memory cells were significantly reduced by siplizumab. The naive T cell population seemed more diverse than memory cells and seemed a major contributor to the alloresponse.

Assaying covered roughly 92,000 TCR templates per sample. TCRdb keeps only in-frame clones here, not all; method: immunoSEQ multiplex PCR. The table records more than 50,000 clones, approximately 95% of them present only once. Trimming removed 3 bases at V and 3 bases at J, with 12 bases between. The CDR3 has 14 residues. Germline loops: CDR1 SGDLS, CDR2 YYNGEE. With respect to this clone: Its specificity is not known.

The chain carries TRBV9 and TRBJ2-5; possible D gene TRBD2, 6 bases. The TCR originated in a human donor in good health. Sequencing was performed on CD8+ T cells sorted from blood. CDR3 amino acids: CASSAGGGEETQYF. The CDR3 nucleotides are TGTGCCAGCAGCGCGGGTGGAGGGGAAGAGACCCAGTACTTC.